The 14 T cell receptor beta chains reported below all come from one sample, sequenced in a study of post-analysis software for immune sequencing data. Points from the study as a whole: TRBV5-6, TRBV5-1 and TRBV20-1 belonged to a set of about five TRBV segments that were more frequent in patients than controls.

Which antigens these TCRs recognize remains unknown. Unique molecular identifiers had been added to the TCR beta cDNA libraries. Each CDR3 protein is one row after TCRdb ran MiXCR on the PCR reads. The repertoire includes about 460,000 distinct CDR3 sequences, under 55% of them detected once, and roughly 12% sits in the top ten. What was sequenced was blood. These receptors were collected from a girl aged 10 to 17 with multiple sclerosis.

J is TRBJ2-2 and V is TRBV4-1; D is uncertain. This CDR3 has 17 residues. Germline loops: CDR1 MGHRA, CDR2 YSYEKL. The ends were cut back, 1 base at V and 0 bases at J, with 12 bases in the middle. The chain's CDR3 is CASSQVQITANTGELFF. CDR3 sequence (DNA): TGCGCCAGCAGCCAAGTGCAGATAACCGCGAACACCGGGGAGCTGTTTTTT.

This chain joins TRBV10-3 and TRBJ2-3; possible D gene TRBD2, 6 bases. The CDR3 has 16 amino acids. CDR1 and CDR2 (germline): ENHRY, SYGVKD. With 3 bases removed from V and 0 bases from J, the gap between germline ends came to 13 bases. CDR3 protein: CAISDASGFSTDTQYF. The DNA of the CDR3 is TGTGCCATCAGTGACGCGAGCGGGTTTAGCACAGATACGCAGTATTTT.

The V gene is TRBV9, the J gene TRBJ2-7, with unresolved D. This CDR3 is 14 amino acids long. Germline CDR1 and CDR2: SGDLS and YYNGEE. V lost 3 bases, J lost 3 bases, and 13 bases lay in between. CDR3 region: CASSAYENSYEQYF. In DNA form, the CDR3 reads TGTGCCAGCAGCGCGTACGAGAACAGCTACGAGCAGTACTTC.

Regarding this clonotype: A junction boundary mismatches the germline segment, possibly from a read error. This rearrangement joins TRBV7-2 to TRBJ2-1, with D uncertain. The CDR3 contains 15 residues. Germline V lookup: CDR1 SGHTA, CDR2 FQGNSA. The CDR3 DNA reads as TGCGCCACGGCCCGGCAATTCGATTCCTACAATGAGCAGTTCTTC. Translating it yields CATARQFDSYNEQFF.

This clonotype was counted a single time. The chain carries TRBV28 and TRBJ2-7; TRBD1 matches 10 bases. Germline CDR1 and CDR2: MDHEN and SYDVKM. The V segment lost 5 bases and the J segment 1 base; nucleotides outside the gene matches: 2. The CDR3 has 14 residues. The CDR3 protein is CASSGQGGSYEQYF. The CDR3 DNA is TGTGCCAGCAGTGGACAGGGGGGTTCCTACGAGCAGTACTTC.

Ten or more counts support this clonotype. The V gene is TRBV4-1, the J gene TRBJ2-7; either TRBD1 or TRBD2 may fit D (5 bases each). The germline V gene has CDR1 MGHRA and CDR2 YSYEKL. The CDR3 totals 15 residues. V was pared by 0 bases and J by 6 bases, with 15 bases between. CDR3 loop: CASSQENGGSFEQYF. In nucleotides, the CDR3 is TGCGCCAGCAGCCAAGAGAATGGGGGTAGCTTCGAGCAGTACTTC.

V usage is TRBV20-1 and J usage is TRBJ2-3, with D perhaps TRBD2 (5 bases). Trimming took 6 bases from V and 1 from J, leaving 14 bases between them. The CDR3 runs 14 residues. Germline V CDR1 and CDR2: DFQATT, SNEGSKA (reference sequence). CDR3 coding DNA: TGCAGTGCGAGGGAAGCGAGGGGCACAGATACGCAGTATTTT. This sequence encodes CSAREARGTDTQYF.

The chain has TRBV7-3 and TRBJ2-1; 13 bases fit TRBD2. Germline loops: CDR1 SGHTA, CDR2 FQGTGA. V dropped 2 bases and J dropped 4; count of bases not matched to a gene: 5. This CDR3 has 17 residues. The CDR3 sequence is CASSLAQGLAGYNEQFF. The CDR3 bases are TGTGCCAGCAGCTTAGCCCAGGGACTAGCGGGATACAATGAGCAGTTCTTC.

This rearrangement joins TRBV12-3 or TRBV12-4 to TRBJ2-1, with 10 bases aligning to TRBD2. The CDR3 runs 16 residues. Losses at the gene ends were 5 bases for V and 2 bases for J; bases not matched to a gene: 6. CDR3 protein: CASSPRAGGPYNEQFF. The CDR3 coding sequence is TGTGCCAGCAGTCCCCGAGCGGGGGGGCCCTACAATGAGCAGTTCTTC.

The rearrangement joins TRBV28 to TRBJ2-7, with 7 bases aligning to TRBD2. Germline CDR1 reads MDHEN; CDR2 reads SYDVKM. The CDR3 consists of 16 residues. The V segment lost 2 bases and the J segment 1 base; nucleotides outside the gene matches: 8. The CDR3 protein is CASSLISASGSYEQYF. For the CDR3, the DNA is TGTGCCAGCAGTTTAATCTCGGCTAGCGGATCCTACGAGCAGTACTTC.

The chain couples TRBV6-5 to TRBJ1-2; D is ambiguous. The CDR3 spans 15 residues. Germline CDR1 MNHEY, CDR2 SVGAGI. V was trimmed by 2 bases and J by 9 bases, leaving 19 bases between them. The CDR3 sequence: CASSYPSVGPESYTF. CDR3 DNA sequence: TGTGCCAGCAGTTACCCCTCCGTGGGCCCGGAGAGCTACACCTTC.

The rearrangement links TRBV5-1 to TRBJ2-3; TRBD2 might be the D (5 bases). V lost 7 bases, J lost 1 base, and 16 bases lay in between. The CDR3 is 15 residues long. In germline, CDR1 is SGHRS, CDR2 YFSETQ. This CDR3 reads CASRSRGQGTDTQYF. The DNA of the CDR3 is TGCGCCAGCCGCTCCCGAGGGCAGGGCACAGATACGCAGTATTTT.

This clonotype has only a few counts. The gene calls are TRBV10-3 and TRBJ2-1; weak D call: TRBD2 (5 bases). Per the germline V gene, CDR1 is ENHRY and CDR2 is SYGVKD. V gave up 8 bases and J gave up 3 bases, with 11 bases separating them. This CDR3 comprises 13 residues. The CDR3 nucleotides are TGTGCCATCTACTCGGACTTCTACAATGAGCAGTTCTTC. Protein: CAIYSDFYNEQFF.

This chain joins TRBV20-1 and TRBJ2-4; the D gene could be TRBD1 or TRBD2 (5 bases each). Germline V gives CDR1 DFQATT, CDR2 SNEGSKA (reference sequence). Trimming left V 6 bases short and J 0 bases short, with 18 bases between. The CDR3 has 16 residues. CDR3 amino acids: CSALLGPELAKNIQYF. The CDR3 DNA is TGCAGTGCCCTACTGGGACCGGAATTAGCCAAAAACATTCAGTACTTC.